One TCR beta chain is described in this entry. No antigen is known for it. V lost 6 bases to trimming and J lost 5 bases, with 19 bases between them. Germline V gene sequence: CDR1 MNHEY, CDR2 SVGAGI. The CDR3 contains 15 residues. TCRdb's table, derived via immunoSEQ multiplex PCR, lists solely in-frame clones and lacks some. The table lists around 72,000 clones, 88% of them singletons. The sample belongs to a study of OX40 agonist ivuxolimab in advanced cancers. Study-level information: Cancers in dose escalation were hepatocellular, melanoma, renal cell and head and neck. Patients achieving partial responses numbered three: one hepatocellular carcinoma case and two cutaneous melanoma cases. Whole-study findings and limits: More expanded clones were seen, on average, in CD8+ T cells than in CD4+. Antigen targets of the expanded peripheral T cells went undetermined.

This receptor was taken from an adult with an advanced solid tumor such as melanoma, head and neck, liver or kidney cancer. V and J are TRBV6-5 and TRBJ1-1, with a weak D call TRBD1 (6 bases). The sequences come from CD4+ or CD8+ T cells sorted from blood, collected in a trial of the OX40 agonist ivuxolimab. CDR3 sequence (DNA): TGTGCCAGCAGACCTCAACAGGGTAGGGCGACTGAAGCTTTCTTT. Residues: CASRPQQGRATEAFF.